Given below is one T cell receptor (beta chain) in context. The V gene's germline CDR1 is SGHTA and CDR2 FQGNSA. The CDR3 loop spans 14 amino acids. Trimming stripped 3 bases from V and 0 bases from J, with 8 bases between. This sample was included in a study of blood T cell repertoires in COVID-19. About the study: The study drew acute and convalescent COVID-19 samples from the United States, Italy and Spain.

In the original analysis: Reference gene primer amplification in the assay estimated nucleated cell counts. This table comes from immunoSEQ multiplex PCR, and its TCRdb copy is limited to in-frame clones, with some not included. V, J and clone size reflect that table, while D and trimming were determined from the DNA. Among 300,000 or so clones, approximately 86% were seen once, and the ten largest hold around 4.1%. V and J are TRBV7-2 and TRBJ2-5; D not resolved. The sequence came from a woman in her forties or fifties with active or convalescent COVID-19. Sample: peripheral blood. In DNA form, the CDR3 reads TGTGCCAGCAGCTTCGTCAGGAACCAAGAGACCCAGTACTTC. Its protein is CASSFVRNQETQYF.